Below are 9 T cell receptor beta chains sequenced from a single sample in a study of patients and donors after allogeneic stem cell transplantation. One entry per CDR3 protein, called by TCRdb with MiXCR from the RT-PCR reads. The table lists 150,000 to 200,000 distinct CDR3 sequences, about a quarter of them singletons. Specimen: blood, either unsorted or a sorted T cell fraction (not recorded which). The receptor source for this set is a human donor who was either an allogeneic HSCT recipient or a stem cell or donor lymphocyte infusion donor (not recorded which). It is not recorded whose cells these are; they may come from a transplant donor.

A few counts support this clonotype. V and J are TRBV29-1 and TRBJ2-5, with D perhaps TRBD1 (6 bases). The CDR3 contains 16 residues. V lost 1 base, J lost 3 bases, and 18 bases lay in between. The germline V gene encodes CDR1 SQVTM and CDR2 ANQGSEA. The CDR3 DNA sequence: TGCAGCGTTGAAGTGGTCAGGGGCTCTCCTAAAGAGACCCAGTACTTC. Translating it yields CSVEVVRGSPKETQYF. Using reference TRBV29-1 and TRBJ2-5 for the parts outside the CDR3, the full variable domain is SAVISQKPSRDICQRGTSLTIQCQVDSQVTMMFWYRQQPGQSLTLIATANQGSEATYESGFVIDKFPISRPNLTFSTLTVSNMSPEDSSIYLCSVEVVRGSPKETQYFGPGTRLLVL.

V and J are TRBV28 and TRBJ1-1; D is unclear. The V end lost 10 bases, the J end lost 1 base, and 13 bases lay between the germline ends. This CDR3 contains 13 residues. Germline V gene lookup returns CDR1 MDHEN and CDR2 SYDVKM. CDR3: CAITQWGNTEAFF. Here the CDR3 DNA reads TGTGCCATCACTCAGTGGGGGAACACTGAAGCTTTCTTT.

The table lists this clonotype with a few counts. This chain connects TRBV27 to TRBJ2-3; unclear D gene. The V gene's germline CDR1 is MNHEY and CDR2 SMNVEV (reference sequence). This CDR3 is 15 amino acids long. V shed 1 base and J shed 0 bases, with 8 bases lying between them. The CDR3: CASSLFGPSTDTQYF. The CDR3 DNA reads TGTGCCAGCAGTTTATTCGGTCCTAGCACAGATACGCAGTATTTT.

V and J are TRBV7-9 and TRBJ1-1; D perhaps matches TRBD1 (5 bases). Germline CDR1 is SEHNR and CDR2 is FQNEAQ (reference sequence). Trimming removed 1 base at V and 3 bases at J, with 12 bases between. CDR3 length equals 15 residues. The chain's CDR3 is CASSLERGSDTEAFF. The CDR3 coding sequence is TGTGCCAGCAGCTTAGAACGGGGGTCGGACACTGAAGCTTTCTTT. Combining the CDR3 with reference TRBV7-9 and TRBJ1-1 gives the whole variable domain DTGVSQNPRHKITKRGQNVTFRCDPISEHNRLYWYRQTLGQGPEFLTYFQNEAQLEKSRLLSDRFSAERPKGSFSTLEIQRTEQGDSAMYLCASSLERGSDTEAFFGQGTRLTVV.

This clonotype was picked up many times. The gene calls are TRBV12-3 or TRBV12-4 and TRBJ1-1, with D unclear. This CDR3 region has 13 residues. Trimming left V 6 bases short and J 0 bases short, with 8 bases between. CDR3 bases: TGTGCCAGCAGGAGATTCTTGAACACTGAAGCTTTCTTT. Protein product: CASRRFLNTEAFF.

This chain links TRBV5-1 with TRBJ2-4; tentatively, D is TRBD2 (6 bases). The germline V and J ends were trimmed by 4 bases and 7 bases, with 9 bases remaining between them. The CDR3 runs 12 residues. Germline loops: CDR1 SGHRS, CDR2 YFSETQ. The CDR3 protein is CASSGGWNIQYF. CDR3 in DNA: TGCGCCAGCAGCGGGGGGTGGAACATTCAGTACTTC.

This clonotype has more than one count but fewer than ten. CDR3 protein: CASSSAGETQYF. Written as DNA, the CDR3 is TGTGCCAGCAGCTCAGCCGGTGAGACCCAGTACTTC. The chain couples TRBV28 to TRBJ2-5; D call uncertain. V lost 6 bases and J lost 5, with 10 bases in between. The CDR3 runs to 12 residues. CDR1 is MDHEN, CDR2 SYDVKM, per germline.

This clonotype has just a few counts. The chain uses TRBV5-5 and TRBJ2-3; no definite D call. With 5 bases removed from V and 4 bases from J, the gap between germline ends came to 11 bases. CDR3 length: 13 residues. Germline V gene lookup returns CDR1 SGHKS and CDR2 YYEKEE (reference sequence). CDR3 DNA: TGTGCCAGCAGTCAGGATGGCCCAGATACGCAGTATTTT. Translation gives CASSQDGPDTQYF. Combining the CDR3 with reference TRBV5-5 and TRBJ2-3 gives the whole variable domain DAGVTQSPTHLIKTRGQQVTLRCSPISGHKSVSWYQQVLGQGPQFIFQYYEKEERGRGNFPDRFSARQFPNYSSELNVNALLLGDSALYLCASSQDGPDTQYFGPGTRLTVL.

The V gene is TRBV24-1, the J gene TRBJ2-3; 8 bases fit TRBD2. Unmatched junction bases numbered 5, after V lost 3 bases and J lost 1 base. The CDR3 loop spans 16 amino acids. The germline gives CDR1 KGHDR, CDR2 SFDVKD. The CDR3 nucleotides are TGTGCCACCAGTGATACGACGACTAGCGGCACAGATACGCAGTATTTT. Protein product: CATSDTTTSGTDTQYF.